Listed below are T cell receptor beta chains from one sample, sequenced in a study of response to subunit inactivated influenza vaccine. TCRdb redid the calling of the RT-PCR reads with MiXCR, one entry per CDR3 protein. The sample shows 590,000 or so distinct CDR3 sequences, approximately 15% of them seen only once. Material: PBMCs from blood, obtained less than 15 days before vaccination. The source is a man aged 45-65 years who received an inactivated influenza vaccine. Both conserved end residues are part of each CDR3. Fields, in order: clone size, J gene, V gene, D gene, CDR3 protein, CDR3 DNA. The D gene is left open where the match is weak. Not all rows give a size; the values are once, few, many and, for expanded clones, a class.

size: few; J: TRBJ2-7; V: TRBV20-1; D: TRBD1; CDR3: CSATAHGQGEQYF; DNA: TGCAGTGCCACGGCCCACGGACAGGGAGAGCAGTACTTC
size: -; J: TRBJ2-7; V: TRBV29-1; D: TRBD1; CDR3: CSVEPGQGADEQYF; DNA: TGCAGCGTTGAGCCGGGACAGGGGGCAGACGAGCAGTACTTC
size: few; J: TRBJ2-1; V: TRBV28; D: -; CDR3: CASSGVPVNEQFF; DNA: TGTGCCAGCAGTGGGGTTCCAGTTAATGAGCAGTTCTTC
size: few; J: TRBJ2-7; V: TRBV2; D: TRBD2; CDR3: CASSASREGRREQYF; DNA: TGTGCCAGCAGCGCGTCGCGGGAGGGCCGCAGGGAGCAGTACTTC
size: many; J: TRBJ2-1; V: TRBV20-1; D: -; CDR3: CSATKYNEQFF; DNA: TGCAGTGCTACTAAATACAATGAGCAGTTCTTC
size: -; J: TRBJ2-5; V: TRBV10-3; D: -; CDR3: CAINREGETQYF; DNA: TGTGCCATCAACAGGGAAGGGGAGACCCAGTACTTC
size: -; J: TRBJ2-1; V: TRBV3-1; D: -; CDR3: CASSQGKQLVNEQFF; DNA: TGTGCCAGCAGCCAAGGAAAGCAACTAGTAAATGAGCAGTTCTTC
size: -; J: TRBJ2-2; V: TRBV6-2/TRBV6-3; D: -; CDR3: CASDQTVGRGPSGELFF; DNA: TGTGCCAGCGATCAGACCGTCGGGCGGGGCCCCAGCGGGGAGCTGTTTTTT
size: -; J: TRBJ2-1; V: TRBV24-1; D: -; CDR3: CATSDLSGGYNEQFF; DNA: TGTGCCACCAGTGATTTATCTGGGGGATACAATGAGCAGTTCTTC
size: -; J: TRBJ2-1; V: TRBV4-3; D: -; CDR3: CASSQEYARAYNEQFF; DNA: TGCGCCAGCAGCCAAGAGTACGCCCGTGCCTACAATGAGCAGTTCTTC
size: few; J: TRBJ2-3; V: TRBV5-1; D: TRBD1; CDR3: CASSLGRGHADTQYF; DNA: TGCGCCAGCAGCTTGGGAAGGGGGCATGCAGATACGCAGTATTTT
size: -; J: TRBJ2-1; V: TRBV6-1; D: TRBD2; CDR3: CASRPTGLGSYNEQFF; DNA: TGTGCCAGCAGACCCACGGGACTAGGATCCTACAATGAGCAGTTCTTC
size: few; J: TRBJ1-1; V: TRBV5-1; D: TRBD1; CDR3: CASSPRDRDWVNTEAFF; DNA: TGCGCCAGCAGCCCCCGGGACAGGGATTGGGTGAACACTGAAGCTTTCTTT
size: many; J: TRBJ2-3; V: TRBV11-1; D: -; CDR3: CASSLGGARITSTDTQYF; DNA: TGTGCCAGCAGCTTAGGTGGGGCCAGGATCACTAGCACAGATACGCAGTATTTT
size: few; J: TRBJ2-1; V: TRBV2; D: TRBD2; CDR3: CASSGEAGYNEQFF; DNA: TGTGCCAGCAGTGGAGAAGCGGGGTACAATGAGCAGTTCTTC
size: many; J: TRBJ2-1; V: TRBV7-6; D: -; CDR3: CASSPQNNEQFF; DNA: TGTGCCAGCAGCCCGCAGAACAATGAGCAGTTCTTC
size: -; J: TRBJ1-2; V: TRBV12-3/TRBV12-4; D: TRBD1; CDR3: CASSTRTGGGYTF; DNA: TGTGCCAGCAGTACCCGGACAGGGGGAGGCTACACCTTC
size: -; J: TRBJ2-7; V: TRBV6-2/TRBV6-3; D: TRBD2; CDR3: CASSPSPSGGSYEQYF; DNA: TGTGCCAGCAGTCCCAGTCCGAGCGGGGGCTCCTACGAGCAGTACTTC
size: -; J: TRBJ1-6; V: TRBV4-2; D: -; CDR3: CASSQDWGRTADSPLHF; DNA: TGTGCCAGCAGCCAAGATTGGGGGCGAACCGCCGATTCACCCCTCCACTTT
size: -; J: TRBJ2-7; V: TRBV27; D: -; CDR3: CASSFIRGHEQYF; DNA: TGTGCCAGCAGCTTTATACGGGGACACGAGCAGTACTTC
size: -; J: TRBJ2-1; V: TRBV5-1; D: -; CDR3: CASRTTDANEQFF; DNA: TGCGCCAGCAGGACGACTGATGCCAATGAGCAGTTCTTC
size: few; J: TRBJ2-5; V: TRBV5-1; D: -; CDR3: CASSLSTHETQYF; DNA: TGCGCCAGCAGCTTGAGTACCCACGAGACCCAGTACTTC
size: -; J: TRBJ1-5; V: TRBV4-3; D: TRBD1; CDR3: CASSQAPGGLDQPQHF; DNA: TGCGCCAGCAGCCAAGCTCCAGGGGGCTTGGATCAGCCCCAGCATTTT
size: few; J: TRBJ2-7; V: TRBV10-3; D: -; CDR3: CAISDGGYSYEQYF; DNA: TGTGCCATCAGTGATGGCGGGTACTCCTACGAGCAGTACTTC
size: -; J: TRBJ1-1; V: TRBV9; D: -; CDR3: CASSAGGGASTEAFF; DNA: TGTGCCAGCAGCGCGGGGGGAGGGGCCTCCACTGAAGCTTTCTTT
size: -; J: TRBJ1-3; V: TRBV3-1; D: -; CDR3: CASSQEIRAGNTIYF; DNA: TGTGCCAGCAGCCAAGAGATCCGGGCCGGAAACACCATATATTTT
size: many; J: TRBJ2-1; V: TRBV7-9; D: TRBD1; CDR3: CASSLTQGANEQFF; DNA: TGTGCCAGCAGCTTAACGCAGGGGGCAAATGAGCAGTTCTTC
size: -; J: TRBJ1-5; V: TRBV16; D: TRBD1; CDR3: CASSPISPRQGIHQPQHF; DNA: TGTGCCAGCAGCCCAATATCCCCACGACAGGGTATTCATCAGCCCCAGCATTTT
size: few; J: TRBJ1-6; V: TRBV20-1; D: -; CDR3: CSARGGTGINSPLHF; DNA: TGCAGTGCTAGAGGAGGTACAGGGATTAATTCACCCCTCCACTTT
size: few; J: TRBJ2-7; V: TRBV11-2; D: TRBD1; CDR3: CASSTPGQGVPYEQYF; DNA: TGTGCCAGCAGCACCCCGGGACAGGGGGTCCCCTACGAGCAGTACTTC
size: -; J: TRBJ2-7; V: TRBV3-1; D: TRBD2; CDR3: CASSLWTSGDEQYF; DNA: TGTGCCAGCAGCCTGTGGACTAGCGGTGACGAGCAGTACTTC
size: few; J: TRBJ2-1; V: TRBV5-1; D: TRBD2; CDR3: CASSLVLASGNNEQFF; DNA: TGCGCCAGCAGCTTGGTTTTGGCTAGCGGCAACAATGAGCAGTTCTTC
size: -; J: TRBJ1-4; V: TRBV18; D: -; CDR3: CASSPPGPNEKLFF; DNA: TGTGCCAGCTCACCACCGGGGCCTAATGAAAAACTGTTTTTT
size: -; J: TRBJ2-1; V: TRBV24-1; D: -; CDR3: CATSDRTGPTYNEQFF; DNA: TGTGCCACCAGTGATAGAACAGGACCAACATACAATGAGCAGTTCTTC
size: many; J: TRBJ2-1; V: TRBV5-1; D: -; CDR3: CASSLGEGGYNEQFF; DNA: TGCGCCAGCAGCTTGGGGGAAGGGGGCTACAATGAGCAGTTCTTC
size: -; J: TRBJ2-5; V: TRBV29-1; D: TRBD2; CDR3: CSVEGLAKETQYF; DNA: TGCAGCGTTGAGGGACTAGCGAAAGAGACCCAGTACTTC
size: -; J: TRBJ1-6; V: TRBV28; D: TRBD1; CDR3: CASSTPRTGAHSPLHF; DNA: TGTGCCAGCAGCACCCCCCGGACAGGGGCTCATTCACCCCTCCACTTT
size: few; J: TRBJ2-6; V: TRBV5-1; D: -; CDR3: CASSRWGGGANVLTF; DNA: TGCGCCAGCAGCAGGTGGGGAGGCGGGGCCAACGTCCTGACTTTC
size: -; J: TRBJ1-3; V: TRBV12-3/TRBV12-4; D: -; CDR3: CATSLQGGNTIYF; DNA: TGTGCCACCAGTTTACAGGGTGGAAACACCATATATTTT
size: -; J: TRBJ2-2; V: TRBV19; D: TRBD2; CDR3: CASKGLAGNTGELFF; DNA: TGTGCCAGTAAGGGACTAGCGGGGAACACCGGGGAGCTGTTTTTT
size: -; J: TRBJ2-5; V: TRBV5-1; D: -; CDR3: CASSSFGRETQYF; DNA: TGCGCCAGCAGCTCCTTTGGTCGTGAGACCCAGTACTTC
size: -; J: TRBJ2-1; V: TRBV11-3; D: -; CDR3: CASSLDTARYNEQFF; DNA: TGTGCCAGCAGCTTAGATACGGCTAGGTACAATGAGCAGTTCTTC
size: few; J: TRBJ1-1; V: TRBV29-1; D: -; CDR3: CSVVRGRGTEAFF; DNA: TGCAGCGTTGTGAGGGGCCGAGGAACTGAAGCTTTCTTT
size: -; J: TRBJ2-7; V: TRBV20-1; D: -; CDR3: CSARDRGRYEQYF; DNA: TGCAGTGCTAGAGATCGGGGTCGCTACGAGCAGTACTTC
size: few; J: TRBJ1-2; V: TRBV6-1; D: -; CDR3: CASSPTELYGYTF; DNA: TGTGCCAGCAGCCCGACAGAGCTCTATGGCTACACCTTC
size: -; J: TRBJ2-3; V: TRBV4-1; D: TRBD1; CDR3: CASSQDNRGGDTQYF; DNA: TGCGCCAGCAGCCAAGATAACAGGGGTGGAGATACGCAGTATTTT
size: few; J: TRBJ2-5; V: TRBV12-3/TRBV12-4; D: -; CDR3: CASSLRDGLGETQYF; DNA: TGTGCCAGCAGTTTAAGGGACGGGCTCGGAGAGACCCAGTACTTC
size: -; J: TRBJ2-7; V: TRBV10-3; D: -; CDR3: CAISPRQLYEQYF; DNA: TGTGCCATCAGTCCCCGACAGCTCTACGAGCAGTACTTC
size: few; J: TRBJ2-7; V: TRBV7-2; D: -; CDR3: CASSSVGSPGQEQYF; DNA: TGTGCCAGCAGCTCTGTCGGGTCTCCCGGGCAGGAGCAGTACTTC
size: -; J: TRBJ1-3; V: TRBV7-8; D: TRBD1; CDR3: CASSIDRVPGNTIYF; DNA: TGTGCCAGCAGTATTGACAGGGTACCTGGAAACACCATATATTTT
size: -; J: TRBJ1-5; V: TRBV5-5; D: -; CDR3: CASSRVGGNQPQHF; DNA: TGTGCCAGCAGCCGCGTGGGCGGAAATCAGCCCCAGCATTTT
size: few; J: TRBJ2-2; V: TRBV7-7; D: -; CDR3: CASSFKGDTGELFF; DNA: TGTGCTAGCAGCTTCAAGGGGGACACCGGGGAGCTGTTTTTT
size: -; J: TRBJ2-7; V: TRBV20-1; D: TRBD2; CDR3: CSARETSGTYEQYF; DNA: TGCAGTGCTAGAGAGACTAGCGGAACCTACGAGCAGTACTTC
size: -; J: TRBJ2-2; V: TRBV7-8; D: -; CDR3: CASSLYALDTGELFF; DNA: TGTGCCAGCAGCTTATACGCCCTGGACACCGGGGAGCTGTTTTTT